This T cell receptor (beta chain) was recorded in a study of glioma-infiltrating T cells after dendritic cell vaccination (dated by TCRdb to 2016 to 2017). Background for the entire study: The cohort comprised about 15 glioblastoma patients from Phase I and II dendritic cell vaccination trials, 9 newly diagnosed and 6 with recurrent disease. Deep sequencing of TCR beta CDR3 regions was used to quantify tumor-infiltrating lymphocyte content and compare tumor and blood repertoires in dendritic cell-vaccinated glioblastoma patients. Patients received autologous tumor lysate-pulsed dendritic cell vaccination between about 2002 and 2013. Patients received three intradermal dendritic cell vaccine injections at biweekly intervals in the arm below the axilla. The vaccine consisted of monocyte-derived dendritic cells cultured less than 9 days with IL-4 and GM-CSF, then pulsed overnight with autologous tumor lysate. Survival after dendritic cell vaccination was correlated with TCR sequencing metrics, including TIL content and tumor-blood repertoire overlap. Points the paper makes about the study in general: No direct relationship between TCR clonality and survival was found, suggesting that a diverse polyclonal response may matter. The response model built on TCR overlap across three groups was characterized as speculative, with prospective validation still needed. The cohort was small and heterogeneous, few patients had complete blood and tumor sets, and even fewer had initial-recurrent tumor pairs. Longer time to progression and overall survival after dendritic cell vaccination were predicted by higher estimated pretreatment TIL content.

What the time point label conveys for this sample: after dendritic cell vaccination, including at tumor progression/relapse. To be selected, patients needed enough residual fresh-frozen tumor tissue and more than two years of available survival data. An isocitrate dehydrogenase mutation was not carried by any of the glioblastoma patients, although molecular status was otherwise variable. PBMC collection took place before vaccination, two weeks after the third vaccination, and at tumor progression if progression occurred. The Qiagen DNeasy Blood extraction Kit was used to extract genomic DNA. The immunoSEQ assay amplified TCRB CDR3 regions from 1.5 to 2.5 micrograms of genomic DNA, or from all available DNA when less than that amount was available. The multiplex PCR relied on 60 forward primers for TCR V beta segments and 13 reverse primers for J beta segments. To estimate the number of reads per starting template, synthetic control templates were added to each sample at limiting dilution. Reads of 87 bp were generated by sequencing on the Illumina HiSeq System. Per the source publication's procedure: PCR and sequencing errors were removed by a nearest neighbor algorithm that merged closely related sequences. TCR overlap was measured as the percentage of unique tumor TCR beta sequences also present in the same patient's peripheral blood. What TCRdb holds here is the immuneACCESS table cut down to in-frame rearrangements. Part of the clones is not present; checked against another copy, under half of the missing clones reflect an unresolved V gene, and the others are unexplained. V and J calls and clone size are as listed in that table; D and trimming were resolved from the DNA. Recorded for this sample are 50,000 to 65,000 clones; over 65% of them occurred a single time. About 9% of the sample is held by the ten biggest clonotypes.

The germline V and J ends show losses of 4 bases and 3 bases respectively, and no gene match explains 9 bases of the junction. Based on the germline V gene (reference sequence), the CDR1 and CDR2 sequences are SEHNR and FQNEAQ. Taken from cysteine to phenylalanine, the CDR3 has 16 residues. Just the 48-base CDR3 DNA is kept, in frame starting at base 1. In the case of this clone: Its antigen remains unidentified. No clone much larger than this one lies a single base away; base qualities are absent.

This clonotype was sampled from a human donor with glioblastoma. This receptor chain uses TRBV7-9 and TRBJ2-3, and 8 junctional nucleotides match TRBD2. Sample: blood, taken after dendritic cell vaccination. The CDR3 region has the sequence CASSSGRGVGTDTQYF. The nucleotide sequence reads as follows: TGTGCCAGCAGCTCCGGGCGGGGGGTTGGTACAGATACGCAGTATTTT.